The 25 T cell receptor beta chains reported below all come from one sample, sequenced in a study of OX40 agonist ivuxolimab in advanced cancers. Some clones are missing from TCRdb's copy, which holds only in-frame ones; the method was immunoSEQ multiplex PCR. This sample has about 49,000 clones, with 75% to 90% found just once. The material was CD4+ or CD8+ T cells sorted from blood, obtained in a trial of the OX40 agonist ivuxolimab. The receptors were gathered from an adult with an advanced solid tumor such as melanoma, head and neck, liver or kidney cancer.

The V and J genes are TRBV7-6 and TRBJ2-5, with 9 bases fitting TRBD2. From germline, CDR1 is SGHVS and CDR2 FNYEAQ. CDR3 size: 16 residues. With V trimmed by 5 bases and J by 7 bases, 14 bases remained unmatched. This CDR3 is CASSPPAAGGLGTQYF. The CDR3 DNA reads TGTGCCAGCAGCCCCCCCGCGGCGGGGGGGCTTGGGACCCAGTACTTC.

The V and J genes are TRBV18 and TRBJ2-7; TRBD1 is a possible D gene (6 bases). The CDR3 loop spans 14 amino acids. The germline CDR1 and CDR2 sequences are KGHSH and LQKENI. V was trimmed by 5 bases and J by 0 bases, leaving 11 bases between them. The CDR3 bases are TGTGCCAGCTCAAACCTGGGACACTCCTACGAGCAGTACGTC. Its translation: CASSNLGHSYEQYV.

CDR3 in DNA: TGTGCCAGCAGGCTTGAAGGGTTTCATGGCTACACCTTC. The encoded protein is CASRLEGFHGYTF. The rearrangement joins TRBV7-2 to TRBJ1-2; D gene ambiguous. Germline CDR1 SGHTA, CDR2 FQGNSA. The CDR3 is made up of 13 amino acids. The V gene lost 6 bases and the J gene lost 6 bases, with 14 bases spanning the gap.

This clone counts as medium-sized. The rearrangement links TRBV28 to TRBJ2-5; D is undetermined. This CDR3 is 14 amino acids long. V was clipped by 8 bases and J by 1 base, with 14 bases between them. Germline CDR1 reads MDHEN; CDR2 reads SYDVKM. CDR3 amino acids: CASRPELRQETQYF. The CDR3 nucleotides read TGTGCCAGCCGACCAGAACTCCGCCAAGAGACCCAGTACTTC. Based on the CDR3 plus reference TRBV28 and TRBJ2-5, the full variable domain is DVKVTQSSRYLVKRTGEKVFLECVQDMDHENMFWYRQDPGLGLRLIYFSYDVKMKEKGDIPEGYSVSREKKERFSLILESASTNQTSMYLCASRPELRQETQYFGPGTRLLVL.

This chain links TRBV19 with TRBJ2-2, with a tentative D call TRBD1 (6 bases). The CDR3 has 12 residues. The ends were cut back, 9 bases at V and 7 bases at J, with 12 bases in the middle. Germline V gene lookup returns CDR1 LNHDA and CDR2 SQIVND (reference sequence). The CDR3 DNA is TGTGCCAGCCTTACAGGGTACGGGGAGCTGTTTTTT. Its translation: CASLTGYGELFF.

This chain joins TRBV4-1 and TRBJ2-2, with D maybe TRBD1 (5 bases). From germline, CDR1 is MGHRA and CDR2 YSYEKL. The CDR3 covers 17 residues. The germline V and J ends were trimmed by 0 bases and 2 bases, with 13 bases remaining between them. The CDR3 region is CASSQERGRGNTGELFF. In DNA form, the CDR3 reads TGCGCCAGCAGCCAAGAAAGGGGAAGAGGCAACACCGGGGAGCTGTTTTTT.

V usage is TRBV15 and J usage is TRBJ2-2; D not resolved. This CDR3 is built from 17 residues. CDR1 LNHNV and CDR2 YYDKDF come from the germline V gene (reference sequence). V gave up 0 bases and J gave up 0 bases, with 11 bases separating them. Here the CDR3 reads CATSRDYGSANTGELFF. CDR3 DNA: TGTGCCACCAGCAGAGATTACGGGTCCGCGAACACCGGGGAGCTGTTTTTT.

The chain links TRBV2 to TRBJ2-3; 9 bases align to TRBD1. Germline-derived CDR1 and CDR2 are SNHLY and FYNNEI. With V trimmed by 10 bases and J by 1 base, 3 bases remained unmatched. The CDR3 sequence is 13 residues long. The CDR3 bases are TGTGCCACCCGGGACAGGGGCACAGATACGCAGTATTTT. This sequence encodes CATRDRGTDTQYF.

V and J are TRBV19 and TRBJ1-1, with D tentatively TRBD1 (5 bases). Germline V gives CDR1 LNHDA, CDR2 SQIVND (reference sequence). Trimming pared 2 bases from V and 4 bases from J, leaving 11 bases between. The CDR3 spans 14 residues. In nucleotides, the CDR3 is TGTGCCAGTAGTATAAGTGGGGGATCCACTGAAGCTTTCTTT. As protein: CASSISGGSTEAFF.

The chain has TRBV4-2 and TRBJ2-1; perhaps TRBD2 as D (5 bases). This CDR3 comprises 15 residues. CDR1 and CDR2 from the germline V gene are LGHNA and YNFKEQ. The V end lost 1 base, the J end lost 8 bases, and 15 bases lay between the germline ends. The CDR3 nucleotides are TGTGCCAGCAGCCAAGCTCGGCGAGCGGAGGATGAGCAGTTCTTC. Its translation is CASSQARRAEDEQFF.

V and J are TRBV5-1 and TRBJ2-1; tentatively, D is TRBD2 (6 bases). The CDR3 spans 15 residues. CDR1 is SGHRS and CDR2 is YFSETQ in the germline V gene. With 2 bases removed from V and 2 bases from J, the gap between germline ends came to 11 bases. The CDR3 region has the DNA TGCGCCAGCAGCTTCTGGGACTTCGCCTACAATGAGCAGTTCTTC. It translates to CASSFWDFAYNEQFF.

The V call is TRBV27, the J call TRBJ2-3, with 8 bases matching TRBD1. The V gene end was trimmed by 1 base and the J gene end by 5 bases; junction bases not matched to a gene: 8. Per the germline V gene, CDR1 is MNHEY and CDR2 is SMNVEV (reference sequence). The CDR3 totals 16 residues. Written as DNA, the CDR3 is TGTGCCAGCAGTTTATGGACAGGGCGAGGAGGAGATACGCAGTATTTT. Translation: CASSLWTGRGGDTQYF.

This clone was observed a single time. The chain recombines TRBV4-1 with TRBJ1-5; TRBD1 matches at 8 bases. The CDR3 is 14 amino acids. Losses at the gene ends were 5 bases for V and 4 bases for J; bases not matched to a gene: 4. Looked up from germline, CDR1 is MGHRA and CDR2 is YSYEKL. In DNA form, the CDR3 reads TGCGCCAGCAGCACTCGGACAGGGAATCAGCCCCAGCATTTT. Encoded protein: CASSTRTGNQPQHF.

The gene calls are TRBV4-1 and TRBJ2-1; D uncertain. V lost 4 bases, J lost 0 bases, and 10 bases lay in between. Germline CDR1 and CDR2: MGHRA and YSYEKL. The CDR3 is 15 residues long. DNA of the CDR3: TGCGCCAGCAGCCCAGACGATAGCTCCTACAATGAGCAGTTCTTC. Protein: CASSPDDSSYNEQFF.

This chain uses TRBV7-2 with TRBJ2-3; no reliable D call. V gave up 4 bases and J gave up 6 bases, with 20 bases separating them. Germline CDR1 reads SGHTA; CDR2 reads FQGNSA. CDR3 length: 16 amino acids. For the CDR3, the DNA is TGTGCCAGCAGCTCCACCCTCGAGACAAGCTGGGATACGCAGTATTTT. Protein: CASSSTLETSWDTQYF.

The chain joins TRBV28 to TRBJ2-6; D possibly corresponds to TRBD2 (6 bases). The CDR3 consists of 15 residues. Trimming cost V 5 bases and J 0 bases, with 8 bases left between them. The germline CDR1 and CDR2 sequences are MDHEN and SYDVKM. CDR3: CASSLEGSGANVLTF. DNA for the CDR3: TGTGCCAGCAGTCTGGAGGGCTCTGGGGCCAACGTCCTGACTTTC. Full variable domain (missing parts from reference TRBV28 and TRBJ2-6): DVKVTQSSRYLVKRTGEKVFLECVQDMDHENMFWYRQDPGLGLRLIYFSYDVKMKEKGDIPEGYSVSREKKERFSLILESASTNQTSMYLCASSLEGSGANVLTFGAGSRLTVL.

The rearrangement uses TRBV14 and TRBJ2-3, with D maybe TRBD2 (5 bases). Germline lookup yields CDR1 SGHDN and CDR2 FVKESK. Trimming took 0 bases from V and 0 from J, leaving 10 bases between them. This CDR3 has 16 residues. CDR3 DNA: TGTGCCAGCAGCCAAGATGAGCGGTTTAGCACAGATACGCAGTATTTT. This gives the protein CASSQDERFSTDTQYF.

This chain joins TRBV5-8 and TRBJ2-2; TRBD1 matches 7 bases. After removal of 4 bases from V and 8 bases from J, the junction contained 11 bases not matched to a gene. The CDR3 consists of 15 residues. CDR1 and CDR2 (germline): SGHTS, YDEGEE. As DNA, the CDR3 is TGTGCCAGCAGCCCCGTTCGACAGGGCACGGGGGAGCTGTTTTTT. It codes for CASSPVRQGTGELFF.

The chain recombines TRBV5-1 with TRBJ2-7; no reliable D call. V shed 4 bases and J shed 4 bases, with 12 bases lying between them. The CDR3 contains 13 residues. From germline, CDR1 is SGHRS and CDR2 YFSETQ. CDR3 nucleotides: TGCGCCAGCAGCGCCTCTGAAGGATACGAGCAGTACGTC. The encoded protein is CASSASEGYEQYV.

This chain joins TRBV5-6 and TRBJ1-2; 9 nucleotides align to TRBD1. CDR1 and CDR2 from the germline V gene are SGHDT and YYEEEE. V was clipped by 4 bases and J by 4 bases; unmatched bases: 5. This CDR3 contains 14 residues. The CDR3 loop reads CASSRETGGYGYTF. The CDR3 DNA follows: TGTGCCAGCAGCCGTGAGACAGGGGGCTATGGCTACACCTTC.

DNA for the CDR3: TGTGCCAGCAGCTTAACAGAGTTTGAAGAAGCTTTCTTT. Translated: CASSLTEFEEAFF. The rearrangement links TRBV7-9 to TRBJ1-1; no firm D call. V shed 2 bases and J shed 8 bases, with 12 bases lying between them. CDR1 and CDR2 from the germline V gene are SEHNR and FQNEAQ (reference sequence). The CDR3 is made up of 13 amino acids.

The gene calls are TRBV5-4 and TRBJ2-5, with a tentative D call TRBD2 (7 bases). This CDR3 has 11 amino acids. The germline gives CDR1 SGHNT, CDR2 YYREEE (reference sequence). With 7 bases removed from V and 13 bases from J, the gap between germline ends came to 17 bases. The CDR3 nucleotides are TGTGCCAGCCAAAGGGGGGGGATGATGTACTTC. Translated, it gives CASQRGGMMYF.

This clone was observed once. The chain's CDR3 is CASSQAWQAMNTEAFF. The CDR3 DNA is TGTGCCAGCAGCCAAGCTTGGCAGGCCATGAACACTGAAGCTTTCTTT. J is TRBJ1-1 and V is TRBV4-2; D not resolved. The germline gives CDR1 LGHNA, CDR2 YNFKEQ. This CDR3 has 16 amino acids. The germline V and J ends were trimmed by 1 base and 0 bases, with 12 bases remaining between them.

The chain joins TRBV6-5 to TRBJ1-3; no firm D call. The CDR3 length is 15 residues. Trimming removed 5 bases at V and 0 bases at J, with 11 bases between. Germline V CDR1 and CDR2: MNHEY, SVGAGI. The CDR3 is CASSPSGYSGNTIYF. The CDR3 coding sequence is TGTGCCAGCAGTCCCTCGGGGTACTCTGGAAACACCATATATTTT.

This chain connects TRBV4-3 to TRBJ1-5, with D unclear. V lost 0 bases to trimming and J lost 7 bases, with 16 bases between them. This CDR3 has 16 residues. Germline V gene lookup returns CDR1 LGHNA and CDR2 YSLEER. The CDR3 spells CASSQDSGLTVQPQHF. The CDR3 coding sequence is TGCGCCAGCAGCCAAGATTCCGGACTTACCGTCCAGCCCCAGCATTTT.